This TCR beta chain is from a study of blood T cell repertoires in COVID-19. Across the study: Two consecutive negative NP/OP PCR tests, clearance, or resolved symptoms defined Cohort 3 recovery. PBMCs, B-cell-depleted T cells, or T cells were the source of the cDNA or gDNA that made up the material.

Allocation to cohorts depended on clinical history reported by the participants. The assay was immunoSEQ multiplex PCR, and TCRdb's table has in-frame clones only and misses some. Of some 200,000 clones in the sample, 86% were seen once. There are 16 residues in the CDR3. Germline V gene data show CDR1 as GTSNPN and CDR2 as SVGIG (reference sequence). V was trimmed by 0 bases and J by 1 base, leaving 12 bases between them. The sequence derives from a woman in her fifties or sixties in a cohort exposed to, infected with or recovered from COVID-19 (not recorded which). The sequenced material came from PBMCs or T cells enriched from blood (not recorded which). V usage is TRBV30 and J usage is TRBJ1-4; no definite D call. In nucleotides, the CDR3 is TGTGCCTGGAGTGTACGGGGTCCTTTAACTAATGAAAAACTGTTTTTT. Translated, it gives CAWSVRGPLTNEKLFF.